Following are 29 T cell receptor beta chains from one sample sequenced in a study of a mutant IDH1 vaccine in newly diagnosed glioma. The antigens for these receptors are not known. Only in-frame clones appear in the TCRdb table, and some are missing; sequencing was by immunoSEQ multiplex PCR. The sample consists of about 54,000 clones, 84% of them appearing once. Time point denoted: week 35, safety follow-up. What each vaccine dose contained was 300 ug of mutant IDH1 20-mer peptide, accompanied by topical imiquimod. The sample in question was PBMCs, obtained from a glioma patient whose treatment included an IDH1 peptide vaccine. Receptor source: a woman aged 18-30 years with glioma.

V and J are TRBV7-2 and TRBJ2-2, with no clear D. Trimming removed 5 bases from V and 2 bases from J, with 12 bases in between. Per the germline V gene, CDR1 is SGHTA and CDR2 is FQGNSA. This CDR3 spans 15 amino acids. The CDR3 reads CASSPRTINTGELFF. The CDR3 DNA follows: TGTGCCAGCAGCCCCCGAACCATAAACACCGGGGAGCTGTTTTTT. Together with reference TRBV7-2 and TRBJ2-2, the CDR3 gives the full variable domain: GAGVSQSPSNKVTEKGKDVELRCDPISGHTALYWYRQSLGQGLEFLIYFQGNSAPDKSGLPSDRFSAERTGGSVSTLTIQRTQQEDSAVYLCASSPRTINTGELFFGEGSRLTVL.

This chain connects TRBV7-6 to TRBJ2-5; 8 bases are shared with TRBD2. The CDR3 extends over 15 amino acids. Per the germline V gene, CDR1 is SGHVS and CDR2 is FNYEAQ. V lost 6 bases and J lost 5; bases outside the gene matches: 11. The CDR3 loop is CASRFDPAGAETQYF. The CDR3, as DNA: TGTGCCAGCAGGTTCGATCCAGCGGGGGCGGAGACCCAGTACTTC.

V and J are TRBV7-2 and TRBJ2-7; D gene ambiguous. The CDR3 is 11 amino acids. Between the trimmed V and J ends, which lost 8 bases and 1 base, there was a span of 6 bases. From germline, CDR1 is SGHTA and CDR2 FQGNSA. The CDR3 DNA reads as TGTGCCAGCGAGGAGTCCTACGAGCAGTACTTC. Translation: CASEESYEQYF.

In nucleotides, the CDR3 is TGTGCCAGCAGTTATTCGGGACAGCTAACTGTGGGGAATGAGCAGTTCTTC. Translated: CASSYSGQLTVGNEQFF. The gene calls are TRBV2 and TRBJ2-1; 7 positions agree with TRBD1. The V segment lost 5 bases and the J segment 7 bases; nucleotides outside the gene matches: 17. The CDR3 length is 17 residues. Germline lookup yields CDR1 SNHLY and CDR2 FYNNEI.

The chain links TRBV19 to TRBJ2-3; the match to TRBD2 covers 7 bases. The CDR3 length is 16 residues. From germline, CDR1 is LNHDA and CDR2 SQIVND (reference sequence). The trim removed 3 bases at V and 2 bases at J, leaving 8 bases unmatched. This CDR3 reads CASSIIGAGTTDTQYF. The CDR3 nucleotides are TGTGCCAGTAGTATTATAGGAGCGGGGACCACAGATACGCAGTATTTT.

This clone was seen a handful of times. The J gene is TRBJ1-5, the V gene TRBV30; D gene uncertain. The germline V and J ends were trimmed by 2 bases and 0 bases, with 8 bases remaining between them. Germline CDR1 reads GTSNPN; CDR2 reads SVGIG (reference sequence). The CDR3 sequence is 14 residues long. CDR3 protein: CAWSYITSNQPQHF. The CDR3 DNA reads TGTGCCTGGAGTTACATTACTAGCAATCAGCCCCAGCATTTT.

The chain links TRBV9 to TRBJ1-6; D gene unclear. CDR1 is SGDLS and CDR2 is YYNGEE in the germline V gene. Trimming cost V 0 bases and J 1 base, with 5 bases left between them. The CDR3 consists of 15 residues. Written as DNA, the CDR3 is TGTGCCAGCAGCGTAGCCAGGTCCTATAATTCACCCCTCCACTTT. This encodes CASSVARSYNSPLHF.

The V and J genes are TRBV9 and TRBJ1-2; 8 bases fit TRBD1. Losses at the gene ends were 3 bases for V and 8 bases for J; bases not matched to a gene: 6. The CDR3 extends over 13 amino acids. Germline CDR1 SGDLS, CDR2 YYNGEE. For the CDR3, the DNA is TGTGCCAGCAGCGCCTCAGGGGGCTGGGGCTACACCTTC. This codes for CASSASGGWGYTF.

This chain joins TRBV11-3 and TRBJ1-4, with D hard to call. The length of the CDR3 is 18 residues. CDR1 and CDR2 (germline): SGHNT, YENEEA. Trimming removed 4 bases from V and 7 bases from J, with 25 bases in between. CDR3 residues: CASSSRWQEEGLSEKLFF. CDR3 nucleotide sequence: TGTGCCAGCAGCTCCCGTTGGCAGGAAGAAGGATTAAGTGAAAAACTGTTTTTT.

The chain recombines TRBV7-6 with TRBJ2-2; 8 positions match TRBD2. J lost 1 base, V lost 2 bases, and 9 bases had no gene match. The germline gives CDR1 SGHVS, CDR2 FNYEAQ. This CDR3 spans 18 amino acids. CDR3 coding DNA: TGTGCCAGCAGCTTACAGCCGCGGGGGGCCTTGAACACCGGGGAGCTGTTTTTT. Encoded protein: CASSLQPRGALNTGELFF.

The chain couples TRBV9 to TRBJ2-5; no reliable D call. The V end was cut by 2 bases, the J end by 5 bases, with 13 bases between. The CDR3 consists of 14 residues. The V gene's germline CDR1 is SGDLS and CDR2 YYNGEE. Written as DNA, the CDR3 is TGTGCCAGCAGCGTTTCGTGGGGTGTGGAGACCCAGTACTTC. Translation gives CASSVSWGVETQYF.

A few counts support this clone. The V call is TRBV6-5, the J call TRBJ1-2; maybe TRBD1 (6 bases). The germline gives CDR1 MNHEY, CDR2 SVGAGI. Trimming took 0 bases from V and 12 from J, leaving 11 bases between them. CDR3 length: 12 amino acids. In nucleotides, the CDR3 is TGTGCCAGCAGTTACTCTGCAGGGGCAGACACCTTC. It is translated as CASSYSAGADTF.

The rearrangement links TRBV19 to TRBJ2-1, with 10 bases lining up with TRBD2. The CDR3 spans 15 residues. V shed 7 bases and J 2 bases; nucleotides not matched to a gene: 5. Germline values: CDR1 LNHDA, CDR2 SQIVND (reference sequence). The CDR3, as DNA: TGTGCCAGTACCCGGACTAGCGGCACCTACAATGAGCAGTTCTTC. Its translation is CASTRTSGTYNEQFF. Supplemented by reference TRBV19 and TRBJ2-1, the full variable domain reads DGGITQSPKYLFRKEGQNVTLSCEQNLNHDAMYWYRQDPGQGLRLIYYSQIVNDFQKGDIAEGYSVSREKKESFPLTVTSAQKNPTAFYLCASTRTSGTYNEQFFGPGTRLTVL.

This chain uses TRBV6-6 with TRBJ2-5; 9 bases agree with TRBD1. The CDR3 runs 13 residues. Trimming cost V 6 bases and J 5 bases; bases outside gene matches: 4. Germline lookup yields CDR1 MNHNY and CDR2 SVGAGI (reference sequence). CDR3 nucleotide sequence: TGTGCCAGCAGGAGACAGGGGGAGGAGACCCAGTACTTC. This translates into CASRRQGEETQYF.

In this sample, this clone turned up once. The chain links TRBV18 to TRBJ1-2; TRBD1 aligns across 7 bases. Trimming at V came to 3 bases and at J to 5 bases, leaving 9 bases not matched to a gene. Germline CDR1 reads KGHSH; CDR2 reads LQKENI. The CDR3 is made up of 15 amino acids. The CDR3 loop is CASSPDRRRTYGYTF. The CDR3 DNA sequence: TGTGCCAGCTCACCGGACAGGCGGAGGACTTATGGCTACACCTTC.

The sample holds one count of this clone. Here the CDR3 DNA reads TGTGCCAGCAGTTTATACCCCGGGACAGCTACCGGGGAGCTGTTTTTT. Protein: CASSLYPGTATGELFF. The genes are TRBV27 and TRBJ2-2; TRBD1 matches at 7 bases. CDR3 size: 16 residues. Looked up from germline, CDR1 is MNHEY and CDR2 is SMNVEV (reference sequence). Trimming took 1 base from V and 5 from J; bases not matched to a gene: 7.

The chain uses TRBV4-1 and TRBJ1-1; D ambiguous. The germline CDR1 and CDR2 sequences are MGHRA and YSYEKL. Trimming left V 5 bases short and J 5 bases short, with 18 bases between. This CDR3 comprises 15 residues. The CDR3 bases are TGCGCCAGCAGCGCGCGGGTCGCTCTCGTAACTGAAGCTTTCTTT. Residues: CASSARVALVTEAFF.

The gene calls are TRBV19 and TRBJ1-2, with no clear D. Trimming took 5 bases from V and 4 from J, leaving 14 bases between them. This CDR3 contains 14 residues. Germline-derived CDR1 and CDR2 are LNHDA and SQIVND (reference sequence). The CDR3 nucleotides read TGTGCCAGTAGTTTCGAGAGTATGGGCTATGGCTACACCTTC. Encoded protein: CASSFESMGYGYTF.

V gene TRBV5-4 combines with J gene TRBJ1-5; D is unresolved. V lost 0 bases and J lost 9, with 7 bases in between. Germline V lookup: CDR1 SGHNT, CDR2 YYREEE (reference sequence). This CDR3 has 12 residues. The CDR3 bases are TGTGCCAGCAGCTTGGGCGACGGGCCCCAGCATTTT. Its translation is CASSLGDGPQHF.

This clone was counted only a few times. This chain uses TRBV10-2 with TRBJ1-5; the D is unclear. Germline V gives CDR1 WSHSY, CDR2 SAAADI. Trimming pared 4 bases from V and 0 bases from J, leaving 16 bases between. The CDR3 contains 17 residues. CDR3 nucleotide sequence: TGCGCCAGCAGTGTAAGTAAAGGGATGAGTAGCAATCAGCCCCAGCATTTT. Its translation is CASSVSKGMSSNQPQHF.

The rearrangement links TRBV13 to TRBJ2-5; D is undetermined. CDR1 PRHDT and CDR2 FYEKMQ come from the germline V gene (reference sequence). Trimming left V 4 bases short and J 5 bases short, with 17 bases between. This CDR3 is built from 15 residues. CDR3: CASSSTRDHGETQYF. The CDR3 DNA reads as TGTGCCAGCAGCTCCACCCGAGACCACGGGGAGACCCAGTACTTC.

The rearrangement links TRBV7-3 to TRBJ2-5; TRBD2 agrees at 12 bases. This CDR3 has 15 amino acids. V trimming: 4 bases; J trimming: 2 bases; junction bases outside the gene matches: 2. The germline V gene encodes CDR1 SGHTA and CDR2 FQGTGA. CDR3 DNA sequence: TGTGCCAGCAGCTCTGGACTAGCGGGGCAAGAGACCCAGTACTTC. Its translation: CASSSGLAGQETQYF. The full variable domain, completed using reference TRBV7-3 and TRBJ2-5, is GAGVSQTPSNKVTEKGKYVELRCDPISGHTALYWYRQSLGQGPEFLIYFQGTGAADDSGLPNDRFFAVRPEGSVSTLKIQRTERGDSAVYLCASSSGLAGQETQYFGPGTRLLVL.

The chain has TRBV7-2 and TRBJ1-1; a weak D match, TRBD1 (5 bases). The CDR3 sequence is 15 residues long. Trimming left V 5 bases short and J 1 base short, with 14 bases between. Germline loops: CDR1 SGHTA, CDR2 FQGNSA. CDR3 region: CASSTYGTTNTEAFF. The CDR3 DNA sequence: TGTGCCAGCAGCACTTATGGGACCACGAACACTGAAGCTTTCTTT.

V usage is TRBV29-1 and J usage is TRBJ2-5; D is unresolved. Germline CDR1 reads SQVTM; CDR2 reads ANQGSEA. The CDR3 is 11 residues long. With 7 bases removed from V and 0 bases from J, the gap between germline ends came to 6 bases. CDR3 residues: CSARDQETQYF. Written as DNA, the CDR3 is TGCAGCGCCCGGGACCAAGAGACCCAGTACTTC.

The chain joins TRBV9 to TRBJ2-7; 9 bases agree with TRBD1. CDR1 is SGDLS, CDR2 YYNGEE, per germline. J was trimmed by 6 bases and V by 6 bases; bases with no gene match: 10. This CDR3 is 14 amino acids long. The CDR3 spells CASNTGTGWLEQYF. CDR3 DNA: TGTGCCAGCAATACGGGGACAGGGTGGCTCGAGCAGTACTTC.

V is TRBV4-3 and J is TRBJ2-1; D perhaps matches TRBD2 (5 bases). This CDR3 is built from 16 residues. The V end was cut by 5 bases, the J end by 5 bases, with 19 bases between. CDR1 and CDR2 from the germline V gene are LGHNA and YSLEER. CDR3: CASSTFSGKVDNEQFF. The CDR3 coding sequence is TGCGCCAGCAGCACCTTCAGCGGCAAGGTTGACAATGAGCAGTTCTTC.

Concerning this clone: One end of the junction fails to match germline, which may point to a read error. The CDR3 region has the DNA TGTGCTAGCAGCTCCGGACTAGCGGGATACAATGAGCAGTTCTTC. Translated: CASSSGLAGYNEQFF. The chain is built from TRBV7-7 and TRBJ2-1, with TRBD2 identical over 12 bases. This CDR3 is built from 15 residues. In germline, CDR1 is SSHAT, CDR2 FNYEAQ (reference sequence).

V gene TRBV6-5 combines with J gene TRBJ2-3; D not resolved. V shed 4 bases and J shed 0 bases, with 11 bases lying between them. Germline V CDR1 and CDR2: MNHEY, SVGAGI. CDR3 length: 15 amino acids. CDR3 residues: CASSSGDLSTDTQYF. DNA of the CDR3: TGTGCCAGCAGTTCAGGAGACCTTAGCACAGATACGCAGTATTTT.

V gene TRBV9 combines with J gene TRBJ2-3, with 11 bases that match TRBD2. V shed 5 bases, J shed 0 bases, and the junction held 2 bases outside the gene matches. Germline V gene lookup returns CDR1 SGDLS and CDR2 YYNGEE. The CDR3 totals 15 residues. CDR3 amino acids: CASRGLAESTDTQYF. Written as DNA, the CDR3 is TGTGCCAGCAGGGGACTAGCGGAGAGCACAGATACGCAGTATTTT.